The 20 T cell receptor beta chains given below trace back to one sample, sequenced in a study of identical twins. One entry per CDR3 protein, called by TCRdb with MiXCR from the 5' RACE reads. The sample has about 900,000 distinct CDR3 sequences; 9% to 15% are singletons. This sample also appeared in a second study, on yellow fever vaccine responses in identical twins.

The sequencing sample was made of PBMCs. Receptor source: a young woman in good health.

The V gene is TRBV6-1, the J gene TRBJ2-1; D unresolved. The CDR3 has 15 amino acids. V was shortened by 5 bases and J by 7 bases, with 18 bases between the two germline ends. Germline V gene lookup returns CDR1 MNHNS and CDR2 SASEGT. The CDR3 region is CASSPGRALRNEQFF. The CDR3, as DNA: TGTGCCAGCAGTCCTGGACGAGCGCTAAGGAATGAGCAGTTCTTC.

The chain employs TRBV7-9 and TRBJ1-1, with TRBD1 identical over 7 bases. CDR1 SEHNR and CDR2 FQNEAQ come from the germline V gene (reference sequence). The CDR3 is made up of 14 amino acids. V was clipped by 6 bases and J by 3 bases; unmatched bases: 7. CDR3 nucleotides: TGTGCCAGCAGACAAGTAGACAGGGACACTGAAGCTTTCTTT. Translation gives CASRQVDRDTEAFF.

The rearrangement links TRBV7-9 to TRBJ2-7; perhaps TRBD2 as D (5 bases). The CDR3 totals 14 residues. Trimming shortened V by 4 bases and J by 5 bases, and 15 bases separated the two germline ends. CDR1 and CDR2 from the germline V gene are SEHNR and FQNEAQ (reference sequence). The CDR3 DNA follows: TGTGCCAGCAGCTCGGCCGGGGTTCAAAACGAGCAGTACTTC. Translation gives CASSSAGVQNEQYF.

This sequence joins TRBV5-6 and TRBJ2-1; D possibly corresponds to TRBD1 (5 bases). The germline gives CDR1 SGHDT, CDR2 YYEEEE. The CDR3 is 14 amino acids. Trimming cost V 0 bases and J 7 bases, with 11 bases left between them. CDR3 protein: CASSLGGGENEQFF. CDR3 sequence (DNA): TGTGCCAGCAGCTTGGGGGGCGGTGAGAATGAGCAGTTCTTC. Full variable domain (missing parts from reference TRBV5-6 and TRBJ2-1): DAGVTQSPTHLIKTRGQQVTLRCSPKSGHDTVSWYQQALGQGPQFIFQYYEEEERQRGNFPDRFSGHQFPNYSSELNVNALLLGDSALYLCASSLGGGENEQFFGPGTRLTVL.

This clonotype was counted a few times. CDR3 in amino acids: CASSLMQGNEQFF. CDR3 bases: TGTGCCAGCAGCTTAATGCAGGGTAATGAGCAGTTCTTC. This chain joins TRBV7-8 and TRBJ2-1; TRBD1 is a possible D gene (5 bases). CDR3 length equals 13 residues. Trimming took 2 bases from V and 7 from J, leaving 9 bases between them. Per germline, CDR1 SGHVS and CDR2 FQNEAQ.

The chain carries TRBV4-2 and TRBJ2-2; D gene ambiguous. Looked up from germline, CDR1 is LGHNA and CDR2 is YNFKEQ. Trimming removed 2 bases at V and 2 bases at J, with 9 bases between. The CDR3 contains 15 residues. For the CDR3, the DNA is TGTGCCAGCAGCCAAAGTTCGGTTAACACCGGGGAGCTGTTTTTT. This translates into CASSQSSVNTGELFF.

This chain links TRBV2 with TRBJ2-3; 10 nucleotides agree with TRBD2. Trimming cost V 0 bases and J 6 bases; bases outside gene matches: 6. From germline, CDR1 is SNHLY and CDR2 FYNNEI. This CDR3 region has 16 residues. Here the CDR3 reads CASSEASSGGRDTQYF. CDR3 in DNA: TGTGCCAGCAGTGAAGCGAGTAGCGGGGGGCGCGATACGCAGTATTTT. The whole variable domain, remainder taken from reference TRBV2 and TRBJ2-3, is EPEVTQTPSHQVTQMGQEVILRCVPISNHLYFYWYRQILGQKVEFLVSFYNNEISEKSEIFDDQFSVERPDGSNFTLKIRSTKLEDSAMYFCASSEASSGGRDTQYFGPGTRLTVL.

The rearrangement links TRBV7-9 to TRBJ1-1; D gene uncertain. V was shortened by 4 bases and J by 4 bases, with 7 bases between the two germline ends. CDR1 and CDR2 from the germline V gene are SEHNR and FQNEAQ (reference sequence). The CDR3 consists of 12 residues. CDR3: CASSSQTTEAFF. In nucleotides, the CDR3 is TGTGCCAGCAGCTCCCAGACCACTGAAGCTTTCTTT.

V and J are TRBV6-1 and TRBJ1-5; a possible D gene is TRBD1 (6 bases). Germline CDR1 reads MNHNS; CDR2 reads SASEGT. The ends were cut back, 2 bases at V and 7 bases at J, with 15 bases in the middle. The CDR3 length is 15 residues. The CDR3 bases are TGTGCCAGCAGTGAACGAGAAGGGGGAACGCAGCCCCAGCATTTT. This translates into CASSEREGGTQPQHF.

The genes are TRBV11-2 and TRBJ2-3; D is perhaps TRBD2 (9 bases). CDR1 SGHAT and CDR2 FQNNGV come from the germline V gene. This CDR3 contains 18 residues. Trimming stripped 0 bases from V and 1 base from J, with 17 bases between. DNA of the CDR3: TGTGCCAGCAGCTTAGACAGGGGGCTAGCGGGGCGCACAGATACGCAGTATTTT. This sequence encodes CASSLDRGLAGRTDTQYF.

The V gene is TRBV24-1, the J gene TRBJ2-1; perhaps TRBD2 as D (5 bases). The CDR3 is 15 amino acids. Trimming removed 4 bases from V and 0 bases from J, with 9 bases in between. Germline assignment: CDR1 KGHDR and CDR2 SFDVKD. The CDR3 nucleotides read TGTGCCACCAGTGAGGGTGGGAGCTCCTACAATGAGCAGTTCTTC. It yields the protein CATSEGGSSYNEQFF.

There are a few counts of this clonotype. The J gene is TRBJ1-1, the V gene TRBV10-3, with 7 bases that match TRBD1. The CDR3 has 14 amino acids. Trimming at V came to 2 bases and at J to 4 bases, leaving 4 bases not matched to a gene. Germline CDR1 is ENHRY and CDR2 is SYGVKD. CDR3 nucleotides: TGTGCCATCAGTGAGCCAGGGGGAAGCACTGAAGCTTTCTTT. It translates to CAISEPGGSTEAFF.

This clonotype was seen a few times. The rearrangement uses TRBV10-2 and TRBJ2-3; D tentatively reads TRBD1 or TRBD2 (5 bases each). With 2 bases removed from V and 4 bases from J, the gap between germline ends came to 13 bases. Germline V gene lookup returns CDR1 WSHSY and CDR2 SAAADI. The CDR3 is made up of 15 amino acids. This CDR3 is CASSEGGRGADTQYF. The CDR3 DNA sequence: TGCGCCAGCAGTGAGGGGGGTAGGGGTGCAGATACGCAGTATTTT.

The rearrangement uses TRBV2 and TRBJ2-3; unclear D gene. The CDR3 is 14 amino acids. V lost 6 bases and J 4 bases, leaving 14 bases between the germline ends. The germline V gene encodes CDR1 SNHLY and CDR2 FYNNEI. CDR3: CASSVGIGPDTQYF. The CDR3 DNA follows: TGTGCCAGCAGCGTAGGGATAGGCCCAGATACGCAGTATTTT.

This clonotype was seen a few times. The chain is built from TRBV5-1 and TRBJ1-2, with a weak D call TRBD1 (5 bases). The CDR3 is 17 amino acids. The V gene's germline CDR1 is SGHRS and CDR2 YFSETQ. V was shortened by 1 base and J by 7 bases, with 23 bases between the two germline ends. Here the CDR3 reads CASSLNSPGGSAGGYTF. The DNA for the CDR3 is TGCGCCAGCAGCTTGAACTCGCCGGGGGGATCGGCGGGTGGCTACACCTTC.

This clonotype has at least ten counts. This rearrangement joins TRBV12-3 or TRBV12-4 to TRBJ2-6; D gene ambiguous. The CDR3 extends over 17 amino acids. V was clipped by 6 bases and J by 1 base, with 16 bases between them. The CDR3 region has the DNA TGTGCCAGCAGCTCCGGGCCGCGCTTTTCTGGGGCCAACGTCCTGACTTTC. This codes for CASSSGPRFSGANVLTF.

Many counts were recorded for this clonotype. CDR3: CASSQDKRAGNTIYF. The DNA for the CDR3 is TGTGCCAGCAGCCAAGATAAGCGGGCTGGAAACACCATATATTTT. This chain connects TRBV3-1 to TRBJ1-3; no firm D call. Trimming stripped 0 bases from V and 2 bases from J, with 8 bases between. In germline, CDR1 is LGHDT, CDR2 YNNKEL (reference sequence). CDR3 length equals 15 residues.

This clonotype was observed many times. The chain links TRBV12-3 or TRBV12-4 to TRBJ1-5, with D possibly matching TRBD1 (5 bases). This CDR3 comprises 14 residues. V lost 1 base to trimming and J lost 3 bases, with 7 bases between them. The chain's CDR3 is CASSLVGTNQPQHF. DNA for the CDR3: TGTGCCAGCAGTTTAGTAGGGACCAATCAGCCCCAGCATTTT.

This clonotype occurred a few times. J is TRBJ2-4 and V is TRBV10-2; 7 bases match TRBD1. Germline lookup yields CDR1 WSHSY and CDR2 SAAADI. The CDR3 is made up of 15 amino acids. V shed 2 bases and J 8 bases; nucleotides not matched to a gene: 9. The CDR3, as DNA: TGCGCCAGCAGTGAGCCCGGACAGGTCAGGGACATTCAGTACTTC. Translation: CASSEPGQVRDIQYF.

There are many counts of this clonotype. The rearrangement joins TRBV12-3 or TRBV12-4 to TRBJ1-1, with a possible D match to TRBD1 (6 bases). Deletions cut 8 bases from V and 5 bases from J, with 18 bases between. The CDR3 has 14 residues. The CDR3 sequence: CASSKGVHNTEAFF. CDR3 sequence (DNA): TGTGCCAGCTCTAAGGGGGTGCATAATACTGAAGCTTTCTTT.